This T cell receptor beta chain stems from a study of cytomegalovirus exposure and HLA in healthy donors. The germline V gene encodes CDR1 SGHNT and CDR2 YYREEE (reference sequence). The CDR3 totals 14 residues. PCR primers comprised 60 Vbeta and 13 Jbeta primers. Libraries were prepared by immunoSEQ multiplex PCR; TCRdb keeps only in-frame clonotypes and omits some of them. The data hold 80,000 or so clones, with 70% to 80% observed a single time. A note on this clone: Its antigen remains unknown.

Whole-study findings and limits: 16,951 TCR beta sequences were associated with HLA alleles at 0.05 false discovery rate in a later analysis. Links to common viral pathogens appeared, in a later analysis, for several of the most significant clusters.

The sample taken for sequencing was PBMCs. This receptor was identified in a man aged 50 to 59 in good health and CMV-seropositive. The chain uses TRBV5-4 and TRBJ2-5; D is uncertain. The better agreement between TRBJ2-7 and the DNA end casts doubt on the J call. CDR3 amino acids: CASSYAAQSYEQYF. The CDR3 region has the DNA TGTGCCAGCAGCTACGCGGCCCAGTCCTACGAGCAGTACTTC.